These T cell receptor beta chains were read from a single sample in a study of OX40 agonist ivuxolimab in advanced cancers. This table comes from immunoSEQ multiplex PCR, and its TCRdb copy is limited to in-frame clones, with some not included. The data show about 66,000 clones, 65% to 85% seen once. Specimen: CD4+ or CD8+ T cells sorted from blood, collected in a trial of the OX40 agonist ivuxolimab. These receptors all come from an adult with an advanced solid tumor such as melanoma, head and neck, liver or kidney cancer. Both conserved end residues are part of each CDR3. The order of the fields is clone size, D gene, J gene, V gene, CDR3 protein, CDR3 DNA. D genes are given only for firm matches. Only part of the rows carry a size: once, few, many, or a class if the clone is expanded.

abundance: -; d_gene: -; j_gene: TRBJ2-1; v_gene: TRBV7-8; CDR3aa: CASSPSGERNNEQFF; CDR3nt: TGTGCCAGCAGCCCCTCGGGGGAAAGGAACAATGAGCAGTTCTTC
abundance: once; d_gene: -; j_gene: TRBJ2-4; v_gene: TRBV28; CDR3aa: CASSLAKNIQYF; CDR3nt: TGTGCCAGCAGTTTAGCCAAAAACATTCAGTACTTC
abundance: few; d_gene: TRBD1; j_gene: TRBJ2-7; v_gene: TRBV11-1; CDR3aa: CASSPPGTGVGEQYF; CDR3nt: TGTGCCAGCAGCCCTCCCGGGACAGGGGTGGGCGAGCAGTACTTC
abundance: -; d_gene: -; j_gene: TRBJ2-3; v_gene: TRBV9; CDR3aa: CASSDPPTGRTDTQYF; CDR3nt: TGTGCCAGCAGCGACCCTCCGACAGGGAGGACAGATACGCAGTATTTT
abundance: -; d_gene: -; j_gene: TRBJ2-2; v_gene: TRBV28; CDR3aa: CASRVFGNTGELFF; CDR3nt: TGTGCCAGCAGAGTGTTTGGGAACACCGGGGAGCTGTTTTTT
abundance: -; d_gene: -; j_gene: TRBJ2-3; v_gene: TRBV7-2; CDR3aa: CASSLSGSHTQYF; CDR3nt: TGTGCCAGCAGCTTATCTGGATCCCATACGCAGTATTTT
abundance: few; d_gene: TRBD2; j_gene: TRBJ2-3; v_gene: TRBV27; CDR3aa: CASAGTSGGMQYF; CDR3nt: TGTGCCAGCGCTGGGACTAGCGGGGGAATGCAGTATTTT
abundance: few; d_gene: TRBD1; j_gene: TRBJ2-4; v_gene: TRBV19; CDR3aa: CASSHQSMPQGYIQYF; CDR3nt: TGTGCCAGTAGCCACCAGAGTATGCCACAGGGGTACATTCAGTACTTC
abundance: -; d_gene: -; j_gene: TRBJ2-7; v_gene: TRBV7-2; CDR3aa: CASSLDGTMTREQYF; CDR3nt: TGTGCCAGCAGCTTAGACGGAACTATGACTAGAGAGCAGTACTTC
abundance: -; d_gene: TRBD1; j_gene: TRBJ1-2; v_gene: TRBV6-6; CDR3aa: CASRITPGQDYGYTF; CDR3nt: TGTGCCAGCAGGATTACCCCGGGACAGGACTATGGCTACACCTTC
abundance: -; d_gene: -; j_gene: TRBJ2-7; v_gene: TRBV6-1; CDR3aa: CASSENSGVEQYF; CDR3nt: TGTGCCAGCAGTGAAAACTCAGGGGTCGAGCAGTACTTC
abundance: -; d_gene: -; j_gene: TRBJ1-2; v_gene: TRBV10-3; CDR3aa: CAISESIDYGYTF; CDR3nt: TGTGCCATCAGTGAGTCGATTGACTATGGCTACACCTTC
abundance: few; d_gene: -; j_gene: TRBJ1-2; v_gene: TRBV14; CDR3aa: CASSQVVDGPDTF; CDR3nt: TGTGCCAGCAGCCAAGTGGTCGACGGCCCTGACACCTTC
abundance: -; d_gene: -; j_gene: TRBJ1-1; v_gene: TRBV7-7; CDR3aa: CASSLGTWEGAFF; CDR3nt: TGTGCTAGCAGCTTAGGAACGTGGGAAGGTGCTTTCTTT
abundance: -; d_gene: -; j_gene: TRBJ2-1; v_gene: TRBV25-1; CDR3aa: CASSDPRRAYNEQFF; CDR3nt: TGTGCCAGCAGTGACCCCCGTCGAGCCTACAATGAGCAGTTCTTC
abundance: once; d_gene: -; j_gene: TRBJ2-5; v_gene: TRBV6-5; CDR3aa: CASSNPETQYF; CDR3nt: TGTGCCAGCAGTAACCCAGAGACCCAGTACTTC
abundance: -; d_gene: -; j_gene: TRBJ2-3; v_gene: TRBV6-6; CDR3aa: CASSPPTDTQYF; CDR3nt: TGTGCCAGCAGTCCGCCCACAGATACGCAGTATTTT
abundance: -; d_gene: -; j_gene: TRBJ1-1; v_gene: TRBV10-2; CDR3aa: CASSGVMNTEAFF; CDR3nt: TGCGCCAGCAGTGGGGTGATGAACACTGAAGCCTTCTTT
abundance: -; d_gene: TRBD1; j_gene: TRBJ1-6; v_gene: TRBV6-6; CDR3aa: CASSYGTGDNSPLHF; CDR3nt: TGTGCCAGCAGTTACGGGACAGGTGATAATTCACCCCTCCACTTT
abundance: -; d_gene: TRBD2; j_gene: TRBJ2-7; v_gene: TRBV5-6; CDR3aa: CASSLKLLAGGSYEQYF; CDR3nt: TGTGCCAGCAGCTTGAAACTACTAGCGGGGGGCAGCTACGAGCAGTACTTC
abundance: -; d_gene: -; j_gene: TRBJ2-7; v_gene: TRBV27; CDR3aa: CASLGFLGEQYF; CDR3nt: TGTGCCAGCCTCGGGTTTCTGGGCGAGCAGTACTTC
abundance: -; d_gene: -; j_gene: TRBJ2-3; v_gene: TRBV7-3; CDR3aa: CASSLRVDSTDTQYF; CDR3nt: TGTGCCAGCAGCTTAAGGGTCGATAGCACAGATACGCAGTATTTT
abundance: few; d_gene: -; j_gene: TRBJ1-3; v_gene: TRBV7-8; CDR3aa: CASSLHLRGSSGNTIYF; CDR3nt: TGTGCCAGCAGCTTACACTTAAGGGGGAGCTCTGGAAACACCATATATTTT
abundance: -; d_gene: -; j_gene: TRBJ2-7; v_gene: TRBV5-5; CDR3aa: CASSPTWGQAAYEQYF; CDR3nt: TGTGCCAGCAGCCCGACGTGGGGCCAAGCTGCCTACGAGCAGTACTTC
abundance: -; d_gene: -; j_gene: TRBJ1-1; v_gene: TRBV5-1; CDR3aa: CASSSDGNTEAFF; CDR3nt: TGCGCCAGCAGCTCGGACGGTAACACTGAAGCTTTCTTT
abundance: -; d_gene: -; j_gene: TRBJ2-1; v_gene: TRBV11-3; CDR3aa: CASSSGTVSSYNEQFF; CDR3nt: TGTGCCAGCAGCTCAGGGACGGTGAGCTCCTACAATGAGCAGTTCTTC
abundance: -; d_gene: TRBD1; j_gene: TRBJ1-2; v_gene: TRBV5-1; CDR3aa: CASSRDLPTGRYGYTF; CDR3nt: TGCGCCAGCAGCCGAGACCTCCCGACAGGGAGGTATGGCTACACCTTC
abundance: -; d_gene: -; j_gene: TRBJ2-3; v_gene: TRBV4-1; CDR3aa: CASSQQGPFQPGDTQYF; CDR3nt: TGCGCCAGCAGCCAACAGGGGCCATTCCAACCCGGGGATACGCAGTATTTT
abundance: -; d_gene: -; j_gene: TRBJ2-5; v_gene: TRBV7-8; CDR3aa: CASGILRETQYF; CDR3nt: TGTGCCAGCGGAATTCTCAGGGAGACCCAGTACTTC
abundance: -; d_gene: -; j_gene: TRBJ1-5; v_gene: TRBV5-1; CDR3aa: CASSLESGSGNQPQHF; CDR3nt: TGCGCCAGCAGCTTGGAGTCAGGGTCCGGCAATCAGCCCCAGCATTTT
abundance: -; d_gene: -; j_gene: TRBJ2-7; v_gene: TRBV18; CDR3aa: CASSPQLSGAGVHEQYF; CDR3nt: TGTGCCAGCTCACCACAACTCTCAGGGGCCGGAGTCCACGAGCAGTACTTC